This is a list of T cell receptor beta chains from one sample in a study of blood T cell repertoires in COVID-19. Clones were sequenced by immunoSEQ multiplex PCR, and TCRdb holds only the in-frame ones, with some missing. The sample contains about 110,000 clones, approximately 82% of which appear only once. The sequencing input was peripheral blood. These receptors were taken from a woman of 80 years or more with active or convalescent COVID-19. Both conserved end residues are part of each CDR3. Each record gives: J gene, clone size, V gene, D gene, CDR3 protein, CDR3 DNA. D genes are given only for firm matches. Some rows mark clone size as missing; the rest say once, few, many or name a class of expanded clone.

J: TRBJ2-7
size: -
V: TRBV5-1
D: -
CDR3: CASSLGAGSSYEQYF
DNA: TGCGCCAGCAGCTTGGGGGCAGGATCCTCGTACGAGCAGTACTTC

J: TRBJ2-7
size: -
V: TRBV27
D: TRBD2
CDR3: CATTGPGTSGYEQYF
DNA: TGTGCCACTACAGGACCTGGGACTAGCGGCTACGAGCAGTACTTC

J: TRBJ2-1
size: -
V: TRBV27
D: -
CDR3: CASSLLTPYNEQFF
DNA: TGTGCCAGCAGTTTGTTGACACCTTACAATGAGCAGTTCTTC

J: TRBJ2-1
size: -
V: TRBV5-1
D: TRBD1
CDR3: CASSLGAGGTYNEQFF
DNA: TGCGCCAGCAGCTTGGGGGCAGGGGGTACCTACAATGAGCAGTTCTTC

J: TRBJ2-1
size: -
V: TRBV7-3
D: TRBD2
CDR3: CASSLGLAVSYNEQFF
DNA: TGTGCCAGCAGCTTAGGGCTAGCGGTCTCCTACAATGAGCAGTTCTTC

J: TRBJ1-3
size: -
V: TRBV11-3
D: -
CDR3: CASSSAPDRLSGNTIYF
DNA: TGTGCCAGCAGCTCTGCTCCCGACAGATTGTCTGGAAACACCATATATTTT

J: TRBJ2-7
size: -
V: TRBV9
D: -
CDR3: CASSGSAYEQYF
DNA: TGTGCCAGCAGTGGCTCCGCCTACGAGCAGTACTTC

J: TRBJ2-7
size: once
V: TRBV19
D: TRBD2
CDR3: CARPSGTDSYEQYF
DNA: TGTGCCAGACCTAGCGGGACCGATTCCTACGAGCAGTACTTC

J: TRBJ1-2
size: few
V: TRBV5-6
D: -
CDR3: CASSPVTDNYGYTF
DNA: TGTGCCAGCAGCCCAGTTACAGATAACTATGGCTACACCTTC

J: TRBJ2-5
size: -
V: TRBV10-3
D: TRBD2
CDR3: CAIRGTSEQETQYF
DNA: TGTGCCATCAGAGGGACTAGCGAACAAGAGACCCAGTACTTC

J: TRBJ2-5
size: once
V: TRBV15
D: -
CDR3: CATSRAPRVWETQYF
DNA: TGTGCCACCAGCAGAGCGCCCAGGGTCTGGGAGACCCAGTACTTC

J: TRBJ1-1
size: few
V: TRBV7-9
D: TRBD1
CDR3: CASSLEGAGTEAFF
DNA: TGTGCCAGCAGCTTAGAGGGGGCTGGCACTGAAGCTTTCTTT

J: TRBJ1-1
size: -
V: TRBV6-6
D: TRBD1
CDR3: CASSYSINSGGTEAFF
DNA: TGTGCCAGCAGTTACTCGATCAATTCAGGGGGAACTGAAGCTTTCTTT

J: TRBJ2-1
size: -
V: TRBV6-5
D: TRBD2
CDR3: CASSSWTSGRRHEQFF
DNA: TGTGCCAGCAGTTCATGGACTAGCGGGAGGAGACATGAGCAGTTCTTC

J: TRBJ1-6
size: -
V: TRBV5-1
D: TRBD1
CDR3: CASSLESNRGISYNSPLHF
DNA: TGCGCCAGCAGCTTGGAATCCAACAGGGGGATCTCCTATAATTCACCCCTCCACTTT

J: TRBJ2-1
size: -
V: TRBV3-1/TRBV3-2
D: TRBD2
CDR3: CASSHARSAGGFNEQFF
DNA: TGTGCCAGCAGCCATGCAAGGTCAGCGGGAGGGTTTAATGAGCAGTTCTTC

J: TRBJ1-1
size: -
V: TRBV4-2
D: -
CDR3: CASSQDYEGRAFF
DNA: TGTGCCAGCAGCCAAGATTATGAGGGGAGGGCTTTCTTT

J: TRBJ2-1
size: few
V: TRBV19
D: TRBD2
CDR3: CASSIGGASGPREQFF
DNA: TGTGCCAGTAGTATCGGGGGGGCTAGCGGGCCCCGGGAGCAGTTCTTC

J: TRBJ2-1
size: -
V: TRBV19
D: TRBD2
CDR3: CASSIPGTSAYNEQFF
DNA: TGTGCCAGTAGTATTCCAGGGACTAGCGCCTACAATGAGCAGTTCTTC

J: TRBJ2-7
size: -
V: TRBV3-1/TRBV3-2
D: TRBD1
CDR3: CASSQGTGIGEQYF
DNA: TGTGCCAGCAGCCAAGGGACAGGAATTGGCGAGCAGTACTTC

J: TRBJ1-1
size: -
V: TRBV7-9
D: TRBD1
CDR3: CASSAGTVNTEAFF
DNA: TGTGCCAGCAGCGCCGGGACAGTAAACACTGAAGCTTTCTTT

J: TRBJ2-1
size: -
V: TRBV11-2
D: -
CDR3: CASSLGLALNNEQFF
DNA: TGTGCCAGCAGCTTAGGTCTAGCACTAAACAATGAGCAGTTCTTC

J: TRBJ2-6
size: -
V: TRBV18
D: TRBD1
CDR3: CASSPLTGTPGANVLTF
DNA: TGTGCCAGCTCACCTTTGACAGGGACCCCTGGGGCCAACGTCCTGACTTTC

J: TRBJ2-3
size: -
V: TRBV6-5
D: TRBD1
CDR3: CASRGGQTADTQYF
DNA: TGTGCCAGCAGAGGGGGACAGACGGCAGATACGCAGTATTTT

J: TRBJ2-1
size: many
V: TRBV4-2
D: -
CDR3: CASSQGVQSGNTYNEQFF
DNA: TGTGCCAGCAGCCAAGGGGTCCAGTCGGGAAATACCTACAATGAGCAGTTCTTC

J: TRBJ1-4
size: -
V: TRBV3-1/TRBV3-2
D: TRBD1
CDR3: CASSQDSGGGEKLFF
DNA: TGTGCCAGCAGCCAAGATTCAGGGGGCGGTGAAAAACTGTTTTTT

J: TRBJ1-3
size: once
V: TRBV7-8
D: -
CDR3: CASSPFSVNSGNTIYF
DNA: TGTGCCAGCAGCCCATTCTCAGTCAACTCTGGAAACACCATATATTTT